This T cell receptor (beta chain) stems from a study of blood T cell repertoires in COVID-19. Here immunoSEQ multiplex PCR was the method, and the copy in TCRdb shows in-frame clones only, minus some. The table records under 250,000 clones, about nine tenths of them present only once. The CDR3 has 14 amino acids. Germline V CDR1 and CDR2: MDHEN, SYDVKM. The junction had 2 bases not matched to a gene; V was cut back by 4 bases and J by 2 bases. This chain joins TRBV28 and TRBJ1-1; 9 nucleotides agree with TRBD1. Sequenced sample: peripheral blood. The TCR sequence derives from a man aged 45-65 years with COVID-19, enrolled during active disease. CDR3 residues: CASSSTGGNTEAFF. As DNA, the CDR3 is TGTGCCAGCAGTTCGACAGGGGGAAACACTGAAGCTTTCTTT.